This TCR beta chain originates from a study of T cells expressing NK-cell markers. Study background: Obtained from sorted CD3+CD56+NKG2C+, CD3+CD56+NKG2C- and CD3+CD56-NKG2C+ T cells were the TCR beta repertoires. General study findings and limits: Roughly 6 donors showed dominant NKG2C+ clonotypes comprising about 1.0-7.5% of their CD8+ T cells.

To note about this clonotype: Antigen specificity is unknown.

From its re-call of the 5' RACE reads, TCRdb lists each CDR3 protein once, without DNA. This listing includes 440,000 or so distinct CDR3 sequences. This CDR3 is 14 amino acids long. From germline, CDR1 is DFQATT and CDR2 SNEGSKA (reference sequence). The sequencing input was blood T cells: a sorted CD56 or NKG2C T cell subset, CD4+ or CD8+ T cells, or bulk PBMC T cells (not recorded which). V usage is TRBV20-1 and J usage is TRBJ2-1; absent DNA, TCRdb's TRBD1 call cannot be checked. The clonotype originates from a woman between 18 and 70 years old in good health. CDR3 sequence reads: CSVLSGGTLYEQFF.